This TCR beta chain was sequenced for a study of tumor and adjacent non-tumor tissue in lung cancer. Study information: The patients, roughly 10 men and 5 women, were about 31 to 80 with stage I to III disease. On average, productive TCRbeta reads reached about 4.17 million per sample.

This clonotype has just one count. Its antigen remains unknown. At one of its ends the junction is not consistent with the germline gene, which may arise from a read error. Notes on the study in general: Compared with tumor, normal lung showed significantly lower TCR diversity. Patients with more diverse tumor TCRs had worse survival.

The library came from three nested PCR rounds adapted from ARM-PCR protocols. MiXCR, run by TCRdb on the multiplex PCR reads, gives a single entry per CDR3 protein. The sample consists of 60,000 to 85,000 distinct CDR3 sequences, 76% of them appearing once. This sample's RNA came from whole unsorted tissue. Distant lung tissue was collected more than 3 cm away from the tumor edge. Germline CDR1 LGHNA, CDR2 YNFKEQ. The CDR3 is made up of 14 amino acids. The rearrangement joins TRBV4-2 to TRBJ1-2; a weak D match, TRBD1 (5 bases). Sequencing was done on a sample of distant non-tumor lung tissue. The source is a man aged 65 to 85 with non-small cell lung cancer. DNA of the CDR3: TGTGCCAGCACCCCGTTACAGGACAACTATGGTTACACCTTC. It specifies CASTPLQDNYGYTF.